This T cell receptor (beta chain) emerged from a study of Graves' ophthalmopathy and Graves' hyperthyroidism. Study as a whole: Peripheral blood was collected at initial diagnosis, before any treatment. Broader study findings: From stable hyperthyroidism, ophthalmopathy was separated by a 13-signature model with just over 85% sensitivity and under 84% specificity.

Germline-derived CDR1 and CDR2 are SEHNR and FQNEAQ (reference sequence). V dropped 1 base and J dropped 3; count of bases not matched to a gene: 5. The CDR3 sequence is 16 residues long. This clonotype was seen ten or more times. The antigen remains undetermined. Amplification of the TCR beta CDR3 regions used RNA transcripts (as template). Second-round multiplex PCR came after a first-round RT-PCR that employed HTBI primers. From the multiplex PCR reads, TCRdb called clonotypes with MiXCR, one entry per CDR3 protein. The sample consists of roughly 400,000 distinct CDR3 sequences, 15% of them appearing once.

The TCR sequence derives from a woman between 18 and 29 years old with stable Graves' hyperthyroidism. The sequenced sample was peripheral blood. The chain is built from TRBV7-9 and TRBJ2-5, with 10 bases aligning to TRBD2. The CDR3 bases are TGTGCCAGCAGCTTAGGAATAGCGGGGGGCAAAGAGACCCAGTACTTC. As protein: CASSLGIAGGKETQYF.